The text below deals with one TCR beta chain. These data are taken from a study of control samples from healthy donors and cancer patients. Libraries were prepared by immunoSEQ multiplex PCR; TCRdb keeps only in-frame clonotypes and omits some of them. Altogether about 180,000 clones are present, over 85% being singletons, with the ten largest covering about 1.4%. This receptor was identified in a young man in good health. The sequenced material came from blood.

The CDR3 region is CATGGGNQPQHF. In nucleotides, the CDR3 is TGTGCCACCGGGGGCGGCAATCAGCCCCAGCATTTT. The V and J genes are TRBV15 and TRBJ1-5; weak D call: TRBD1 (6 bases). Germline V gene data show CDR1 as LNHNV and CDR2 as YYDKDF (reference sequence). The CDR3 length is 12 residues. V gave up 8 bases and J gave up 2 bases, with 7 bases separating them.